The 7 T cell receptor beta chains given below trace back to one sample, sequenced in a study of blood T cell repertoires in COVID-19. This table comes from immunoSEQ multiplex PCR, and its TCRdb copy is limited to in-frame clones, with some not included. This sample carries approximately 290,000 clones, about 85% of them seen once, and the ten largest clones take 0.85% to 0.9%. The sequencing input was peripheral blood. The receptors come from a human donor with COVID-19, enrolled during active disease. The donor label of this sample is uncertain.

Of note for this clone: Other nucleotide sequences from this sample produce the same CDR3. The CDR3 DNA reads as TGCGCCAGCAGCTTGGCAGGGTACGGAAACACCATATATTTT. This encodes CASSLAGYGNTIYF. V usage is TRBV5-1 and J usage is TRBJ1-3, with D perhaps TRBD1 (5 bases). The V end lost 0 bases, the J end lost 4 bases, and 8 bases lay between the germline ends. The CDR3 runs to 14 residues. Germline V gives CDR1 SGHRS, CDR2 YFSETQ.

V and J are TRBV4-1 and TRBJ2-7; no firm D call. Germline V CDR1 and CDR2: MGHRA, YSYEKL. The V gene lost 3 bases and the J gene lost 0 bases, with 15 bases spanning the gap. There are 16 residues in the CDR3. CDR3: CASSQPGGAFSYEQYF. The CDR3 nucleotides read TGCGCCAGCAGCCAGCCGGGTGGTGCCTTCTCCTACGAGCAGTACTTC.

The rearrangement links TRBV9 to TRBJ2-1; TRBD2 matches 8 bases. The trim removed 6 bases at V and 8 bases at J, leaving 16 bases unmatched. Looked up from germline, CDR1 is SGDLS and CDR2 is YYNGEE. This CDR3 is built from 16 residues. CDR3 loop: CASNDRASGPLDEQFF. CDR3 coding DNA: TGTGCCAGCAACGATCGGGCTAGCGGGCCATTGGATGAGCAGTTCTTC.

V is TRBV27 and J is TRBJ2-5, with 13 bases aligning to TRBD2. Germline trimming cut 7 bases from V and 6 bases from J; bases unmatched to any gene: 11. Germline CDR1 reads MNHEY; CDR2 reads SMNVEV (reference sequence). This CDR3 has 16 residues. The CDR3 DNA sequence: TGTGCCAGCATGGGGACTAGCGGGATGCCCCAGAAGACCCAGTACTTC. Residues: CASMGTSGMPQKTQYF.

V is TRBV5-1 and J is TRBJ1-1; possibly TRBD1 for D (6 bases). The CDR3 has 13 residues. Trimming removed 1 base from V and 7 bases from J, with 11 bases in between. Germline CDR1 and CDR2: SGHRS and YFSETQ. The CDR3 is CASSLPGGNEAFF. The CDR3 DNA sequence: TGCGCCAGCAGCTTGCCGGGGGGCAATGAAGCTTTCTTT.

The chain recombines TRBV11-2 with TRBJ2-1; 11 bases match TRBD2. The germline V gene encodes CDR1 SGHAT and CDR2 FQNNGV. With V trimmed by 5 bases and J by 9 bases, 6 bases remained unmatched. The CDR3 loop spans 14 amino acids. The CDR3 DNA reads as TGTGCCAGCAGCCTCTCCGGGACTAGCGGTGAGCAGTTCTTC. Residues: CASSLSGTSGEQFF.

J is TRBJ2-5 and V is TRBV27; 8 bases are shared with TRBD2. After removal of 3 bases from V and 5 bases from J, the junction contained 5 bases not matched to a gene. Germline CDR1 and CDR2: MNHEY and SMNVEV (reference sequence). This CDR3 has 14 amino acids. The DNA of the CDR3 is TGTGCCAGCAGTTTTTCTGGCGGGAGGGAGACCCAGTACTTC. This sequence encodes CASSFSGGRETQYF.